Here is one TCR beta chain with its context. The target antigen is unknown. Amplification used 60 Vbeta primers and 13 Jbeta primers. Profiling relied on immunoSEQ multiplex PCR, and the TCRdb table lists in-frame clones only, not all of them. The data show some 120,000 clones, 9.5% seen once. The data were obtained in a study of cytomegalovirus exposure and HLA in healthy donors. Overall study findings and caveats: Associated with cytomegalovirus, according to the listing, were around 160 TCR beta chains.

The clonotype originates from a man aged 30-40 years in good health and CMV-seronegative. The source material was PBMCs.

This CDR3 reads CASSFRTGGGEKLFF. The CDR3 DNA sequence: TGCGCCAGCAGCTTCAGGACAGGGGGTGGTGAAAAACTGTTTTTT. The chain couples TRBV5-1 to TRBJ1-4; 10 positions match TRBD1. After removal of 2 bases from V and 7 bases from J, the junction contained 5 bases not matched to a gene. CDR3 size: 15 residues. CDR1 SGHRS and CDR2 YFSETQ come from the germline V gene. The whole variable domain, remainder taken from reference TRBV5-1 and TRBJ1-4, is KAGVTQTPRYLIKTRGQQVTLSCSPISGHRSVSWYQQTPGQGLQFLFEYFSETQRNKGNFPGRFSGRQFSNSRSEMNVSTLELGDSALYLCASSFRTGGGEKLFFGSGTQLSVL.